This TCR beta chain comes out of a study of T cell changes during pregnancy in multiple sclerosis (dated by TCRdb to between 2017 and 2020). General notes on the study: In women with multiple sclerosis, the researchers looked at how the T cell repertoire shifted as pregnancy progressed.

Library prep was done by the immunoSEQ multiplex PCR assay. This immuneACCESS table, as held by TCRdb, lists in-frame sequences with V and J called but not all clones. Of the missing ones, under half trace to an unresolved V gene in checked studies; the others have no known cause. This sample comprises tens of thousands of clones, over 85% of them detected only once. The ten largest clones take up around 3.9% of the sample. As concerns this clone: The target of this receptor is not known. Base quality data are lacking; no much larger clone is found one base away.

Looking up the germline V gene yields CDR1 SGDLS and CDR2 YYNGEE. At the junction V is shortened by 4 bases and J by 4 bases; bases outside the gene matches: 8. The CDR3 starts with the cysteine, ends with the phenylalanine, and has 15 residues. CDR3 DNA only is kept here, 45 bases in frame from base 1. This receptor chain uses TRBV9 and TRBJ2-5, with TRBD2 matching 9 junction bases. The specimen was CD8+ T cells from peripheral blood mononuclear cells, collected after pregnancy. The clonotype was recovered from a female donor with multiple sclerosis, enrolled in a pregnancy study. The nucleotide sequence is given as TGTGCCAGCAGCCGGTTTAGCGGGAGAAGAGAGACCCAGTACTTC. It encodes CASSRFSGRRETQYF. This CDR3, with the reference TRBV9 and TRBJ2-5 proteins standing in past its ends, gives the full variable domain DSGVTQTPKHLITATGQRVTLRCSPRSGDLSVYWYQQSLDQGLQFLIQYYNGEERAKGNILERFSAQQFPDLHSELNLSSLELGDSALYFCASSRFSGRRETQYFGPGTRLLVL.